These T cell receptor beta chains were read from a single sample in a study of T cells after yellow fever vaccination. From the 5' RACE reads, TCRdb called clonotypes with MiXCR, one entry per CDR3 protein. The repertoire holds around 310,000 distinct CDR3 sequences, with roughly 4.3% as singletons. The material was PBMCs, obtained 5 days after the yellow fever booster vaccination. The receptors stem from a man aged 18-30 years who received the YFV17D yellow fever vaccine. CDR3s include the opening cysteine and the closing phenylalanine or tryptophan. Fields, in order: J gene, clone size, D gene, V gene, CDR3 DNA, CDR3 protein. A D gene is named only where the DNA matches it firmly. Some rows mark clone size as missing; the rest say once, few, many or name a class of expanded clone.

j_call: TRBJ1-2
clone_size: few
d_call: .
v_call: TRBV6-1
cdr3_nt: TGTGCCAGCAGTGAAGGGGCGGGCCCCGGCTATGGCTACACCTTC
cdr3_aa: CASSEGAGPGYGYTF

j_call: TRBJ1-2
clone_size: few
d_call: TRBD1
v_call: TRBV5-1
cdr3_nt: TGCGCCAGCAGCTTCCGACAGGGCGGGAATGGCTACACCTTC
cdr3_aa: CASSFRQGGNGYTF

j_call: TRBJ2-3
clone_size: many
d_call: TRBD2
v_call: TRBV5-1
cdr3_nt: TGCGCCAGCAGCTTGGAGACTAGCGGGGGCCCGGGGCATACGCAGTATTTT
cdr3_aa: CASSLETSGGPGHTQYF

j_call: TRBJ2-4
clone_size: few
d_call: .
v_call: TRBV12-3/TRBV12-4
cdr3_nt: TGTGCCAGCAGTACCAACAGAGCCAAAAACATTCAGTACTTC
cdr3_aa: CASSTNRAKNIQYF

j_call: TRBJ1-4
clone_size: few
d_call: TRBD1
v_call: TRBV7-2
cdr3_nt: TGTGCCAGCACGGGCGGGCGGACAGGGGGTTTTGAAAAACTGTTTTTT
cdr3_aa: CASTGGRTGGFEKLFF

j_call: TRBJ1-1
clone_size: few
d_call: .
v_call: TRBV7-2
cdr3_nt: TGTGCCAGCACGGATCTGAACACTGAAGCTTTCTTT
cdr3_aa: CASTDLNTEAFF

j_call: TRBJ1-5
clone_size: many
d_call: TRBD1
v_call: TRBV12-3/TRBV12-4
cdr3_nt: TGTGCCAGCAGCGAACAGGGGGTAAATCAGCCCCAGCATTTT
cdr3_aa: CASSEQGVNQPQHF

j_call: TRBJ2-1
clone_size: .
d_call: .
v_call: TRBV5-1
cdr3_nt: TGCGCCAGCAGCTTGGCCGGGGCGCCCGGCTCCTACAATGAGCAGTTCTTC
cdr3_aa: CASSLAGAPGSYNEQFF

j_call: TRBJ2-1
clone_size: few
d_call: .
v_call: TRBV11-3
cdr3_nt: TGTGCCAGCAGCTTTGAGGCTACTGACAATGAGCAGTTCTTC
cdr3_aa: CASSFEATDNEQFF

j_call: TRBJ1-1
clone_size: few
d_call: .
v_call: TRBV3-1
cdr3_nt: TGTGCCAGCAGCTCCCAGGACGCGAACACTGAAGCTTTCTTT
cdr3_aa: CASSSQDANTEAFF

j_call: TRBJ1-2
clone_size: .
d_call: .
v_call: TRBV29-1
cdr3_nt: TGCAGCGTTGAGGTGATCCCTATTTCTGGTTACACCTTC
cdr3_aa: CSVEVIPISGYTF

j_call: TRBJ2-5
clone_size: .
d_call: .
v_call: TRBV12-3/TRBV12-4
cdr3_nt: TGTGCCAGCTGCCCCTTGTCTGAGACCCAGTACTTC
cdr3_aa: CASCPLSETQYF

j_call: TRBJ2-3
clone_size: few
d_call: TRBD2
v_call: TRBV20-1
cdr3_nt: TGCAGTGCTAGAGCTACAGCGGGGGAGGATACGCAGTATTTT
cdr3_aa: CSARATAGEDTQYF

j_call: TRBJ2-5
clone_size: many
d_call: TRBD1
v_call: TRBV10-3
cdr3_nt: TGTGCCATCAGTGGGACAGGGGATAGAGAGACCCAGTACTTC
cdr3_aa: CAISGTGDRETQYF

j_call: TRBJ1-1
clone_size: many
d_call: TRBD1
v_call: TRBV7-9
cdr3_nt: TGTGCCAGCAGCCATCCCGACAGGGGAGACACTGAAGCTTTCTTT
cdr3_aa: CASSHPDRGDTEAFF

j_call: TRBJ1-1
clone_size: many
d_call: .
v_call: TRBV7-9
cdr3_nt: TGTGCCAGCAGCTTAGCCAGGGTTGGGAACACTGAAGCTTTCTTT
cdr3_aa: CASSLARVGNTEAFF

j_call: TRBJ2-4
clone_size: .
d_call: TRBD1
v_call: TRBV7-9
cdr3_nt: TGTGCCAGCAGCGACACTGGACAGGGAAACATTCAGTACTTC
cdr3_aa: CASSDTGQGNIQYF

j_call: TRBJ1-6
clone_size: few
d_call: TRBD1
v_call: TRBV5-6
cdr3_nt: TGTGCCAGCAGCTGGGGGGGCCGGGACAGGGCTTCACCCCTCCACTTT
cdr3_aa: CASSWGGRDRASPLHF

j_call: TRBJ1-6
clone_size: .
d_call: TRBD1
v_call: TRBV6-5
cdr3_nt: TGTGCCAGCAGTTACTCTGGACAGGACGGTTCACCCCTCCACTTT
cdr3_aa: CASSYSGQDGSPLHF

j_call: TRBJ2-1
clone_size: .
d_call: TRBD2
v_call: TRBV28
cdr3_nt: TGTGCCAGTATTGGGGCTAGCGGGGGGACCCTGAGCTCCTACAATGAGCAGTTCTTC
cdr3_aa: CASIGASGGTLSSYNEQFF

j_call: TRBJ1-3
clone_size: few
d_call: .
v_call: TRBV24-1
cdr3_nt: TGTGCCACCAGTGACCTACCGAGGGGGGCCCACCCCTCTGGAAACACCATATATTTT
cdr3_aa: CATSDLPRGAHPSGNTIYF

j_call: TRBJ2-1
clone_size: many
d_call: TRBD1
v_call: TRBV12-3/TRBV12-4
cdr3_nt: TGTGCCAGCAGTTGGACAGGCTACAATGAGCAGTTCTTC
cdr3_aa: CASSWTGYNEQFF

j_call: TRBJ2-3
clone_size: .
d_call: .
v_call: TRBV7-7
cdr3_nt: TGTGCTAGCAGCCCCGGGACTTTTACTACAGATACGCAGTATTTT
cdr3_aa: CASSPGTFTTDTQYF

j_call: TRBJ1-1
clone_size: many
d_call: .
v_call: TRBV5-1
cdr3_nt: TGCGCCAGCAGCTTGGAGGGTGTCGGAGCTTTCTTT
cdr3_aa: CASSLEGVGAFF

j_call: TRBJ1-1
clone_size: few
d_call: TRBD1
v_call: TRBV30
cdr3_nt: TGTGCCTGGAGTAGCCTTAGAGGGACAGGGGGAACTGAAGCTTTCTTT
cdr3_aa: CAWSSLRGTGGTEAFF

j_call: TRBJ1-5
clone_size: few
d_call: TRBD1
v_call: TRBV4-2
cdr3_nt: TGTGCCAGCAGCCAAGAGGGACAGGGCCATCAGCCCCAGCATTTT
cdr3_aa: CASSQEGQGHQPQHF

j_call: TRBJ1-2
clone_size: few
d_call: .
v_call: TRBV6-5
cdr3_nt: TGTGCCAGCAGTTACTACAGCACTAACTATGGCTACACCTTC
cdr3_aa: CASSYYSTNYGYTF

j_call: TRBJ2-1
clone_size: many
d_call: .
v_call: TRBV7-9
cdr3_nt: TGTGCCGCCAGTGGAGGGGCAGGGTTGATGGGCAATGAGCAGTTCTTC
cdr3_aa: CAASGGAGLMGNEQFF

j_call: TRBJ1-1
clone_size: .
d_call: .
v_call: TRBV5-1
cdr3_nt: TGCGCCAGCAGCTTGGCCTTGGACATTTCGAACACTGAAGCTTTCTTT
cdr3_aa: CASSLALDISNTEAFF

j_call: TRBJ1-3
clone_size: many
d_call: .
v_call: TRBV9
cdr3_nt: TGTGCCAGCAGCGTAAGAGGGGCGACTGGAAACACCATATATTTT
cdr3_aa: CASSVRGATGNTIYF

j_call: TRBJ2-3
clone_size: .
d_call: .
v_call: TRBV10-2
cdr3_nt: TGCGCCAGCAGTGAGTCGGGGAACAGGGGCACAGATACGCAGTATTTT
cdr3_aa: CASSESGNRGTDTQYF

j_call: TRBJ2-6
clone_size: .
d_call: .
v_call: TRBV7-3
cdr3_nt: TGTGCCAGCAGCTTCAGCTCTGGGGCCAACGTCCTGACTTTC
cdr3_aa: CASSFSSGANVLTF

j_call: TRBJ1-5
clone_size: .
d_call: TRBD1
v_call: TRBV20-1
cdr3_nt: TGCAGTGCTAGAGATCGAGACAGGGGCACTCAGCCCCAGCATTTT
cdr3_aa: CSARDRDRGTQPQHF

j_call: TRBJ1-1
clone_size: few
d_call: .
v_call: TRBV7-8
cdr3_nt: TGTGCCAGCAGTCCTGACAGACACTTGAACACTGAAGCTTTCTTT
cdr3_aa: CASSPDRHLNTEAFF

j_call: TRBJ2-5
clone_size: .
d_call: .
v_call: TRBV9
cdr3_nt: TGTGCCAGCAGTCCAGGTTCCCTAATAGAGACCCAGTACTTC
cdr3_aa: CASSPGSLIETQYF

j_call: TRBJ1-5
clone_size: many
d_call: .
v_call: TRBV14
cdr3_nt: TGTGCCAGCAGCCTTCAGAATCAGCCCCAGCATTTT
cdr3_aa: CASSLQNQPQHF

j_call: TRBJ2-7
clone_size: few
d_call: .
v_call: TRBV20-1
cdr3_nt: TGCAGTGCTAGACCTCCGGGACCCCGTTACGAGCAGTACTTC
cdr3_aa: CSARPPGPRYEQYF

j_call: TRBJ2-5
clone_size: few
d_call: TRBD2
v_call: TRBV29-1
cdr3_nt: TGCAGCGTTGAATGGCTAGCGGGGGCCAGGGGGCAGGAGACCCAGTACTTC
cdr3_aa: CSVEWLAGARGQETQYF

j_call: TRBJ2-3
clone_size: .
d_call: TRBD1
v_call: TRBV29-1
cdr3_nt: TGCAGCGTTGAAGATGTGGGACAGACAGATACGCAGTATTTT
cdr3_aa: CSVEDVGQTDTQYF

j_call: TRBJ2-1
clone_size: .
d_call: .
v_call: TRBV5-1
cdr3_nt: TGCGCCAGCAGGACTCGGGACCAAGCCTTCAATGAGCAGTTCTTC
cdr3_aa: CASRTRDQAFNEQFF

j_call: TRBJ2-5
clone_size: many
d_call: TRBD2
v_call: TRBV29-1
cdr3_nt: TGCAGCGCGGGGGGGGCGAAAGAGACCCAGTACTTC
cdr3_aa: CSAGGAKETQYF

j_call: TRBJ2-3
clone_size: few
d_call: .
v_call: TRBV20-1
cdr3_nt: TGCAAGGCGGCCGTTGGCACAGATACGCAGTATTTT
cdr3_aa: CKAAVGTDTQYF

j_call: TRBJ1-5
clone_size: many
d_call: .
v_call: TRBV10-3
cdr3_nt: TGTGCCATCAGTGATCGAGGTGATCAGCCCCAGCATTTT
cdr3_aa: CAISDRGDQPQHF

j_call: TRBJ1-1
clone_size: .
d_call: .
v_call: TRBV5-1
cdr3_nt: TGCGCCAGCAGCTTGCCCCGGTGGGGGAACACTGAAGCTTTCTTT
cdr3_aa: CASSLPRWGNTEAFF

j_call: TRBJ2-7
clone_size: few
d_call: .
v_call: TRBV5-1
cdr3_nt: TGCGCCAGCAGCTTGGGACAGGGAGGCAACGAGCAGTACTTC
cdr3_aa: CASSLGQGGNEQYF

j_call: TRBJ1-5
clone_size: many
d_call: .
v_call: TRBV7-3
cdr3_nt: TGTGCCAGCAGCTTAGATTTGGGTCAGCCCCAGCATTTT
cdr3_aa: CASSLDLGQPQHF

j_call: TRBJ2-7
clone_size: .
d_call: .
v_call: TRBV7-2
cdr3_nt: TGTGCCAGCAGCTTGGGACCCGGTACTGTGGAGCAGTACTTC
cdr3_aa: CASSLGPGTVEQYF

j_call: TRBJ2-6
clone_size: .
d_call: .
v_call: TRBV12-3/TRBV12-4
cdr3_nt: TGTGCCAGCAGTCTGTTCCGTTGGGGGGCCAACGTCCTGACTTTC
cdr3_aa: CASSLFRWGANVLTF

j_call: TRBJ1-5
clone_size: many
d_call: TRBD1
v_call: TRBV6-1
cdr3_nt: TGTGCCAGCAGGCCATTGGGGGGACAGGGGAGGAATCAGCCCCAGCATTTT
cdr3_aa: CASRPLGGQGRNQPQHF

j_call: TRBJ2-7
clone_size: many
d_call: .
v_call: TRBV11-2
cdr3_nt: TGTGCCAGCAGTCCTCATGGGGCCCGGCCCTACGAGCAGTACTTC
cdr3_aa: CASSPHGARPYEQYF

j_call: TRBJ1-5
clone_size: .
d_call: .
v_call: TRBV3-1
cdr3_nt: TGTGCCAGCAGCCAAGCATCTACGGGGCAGCCCCAGCATTTT
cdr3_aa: CASSQASTGQPQHF

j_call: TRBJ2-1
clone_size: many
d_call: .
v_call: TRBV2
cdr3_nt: TGTGCCAGCAGCGAGTGGGTGAATGAGCAGTTCTTC
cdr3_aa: CASSEWVNEQFF

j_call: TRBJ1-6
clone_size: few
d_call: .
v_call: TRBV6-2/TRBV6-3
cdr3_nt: TGTGCCAGCAGTTTCAGTCTGGCATCACCCCTCCACTTT
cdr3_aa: CASSFSLASPLHF

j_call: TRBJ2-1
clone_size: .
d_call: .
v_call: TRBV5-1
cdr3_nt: TGCGCCAGCAGCTTGGGCCTAGGGTTGAACAATGAGCAGTTCTTC
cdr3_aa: CASSLGLGLNNEQFF

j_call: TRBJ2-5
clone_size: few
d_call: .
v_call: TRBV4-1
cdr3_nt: TGCGCCAGCAGCCCCTTCCTAAGGGGACAAGAGACCCAGTACTTC
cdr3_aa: CASSPFLRGQETQYF

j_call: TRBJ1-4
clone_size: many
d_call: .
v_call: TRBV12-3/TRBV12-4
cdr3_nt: TGTGCCAGCGGGGAGACAGTAGCTAATGAAAAACTGTTTTTT
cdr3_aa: CASGETVANEKLFF